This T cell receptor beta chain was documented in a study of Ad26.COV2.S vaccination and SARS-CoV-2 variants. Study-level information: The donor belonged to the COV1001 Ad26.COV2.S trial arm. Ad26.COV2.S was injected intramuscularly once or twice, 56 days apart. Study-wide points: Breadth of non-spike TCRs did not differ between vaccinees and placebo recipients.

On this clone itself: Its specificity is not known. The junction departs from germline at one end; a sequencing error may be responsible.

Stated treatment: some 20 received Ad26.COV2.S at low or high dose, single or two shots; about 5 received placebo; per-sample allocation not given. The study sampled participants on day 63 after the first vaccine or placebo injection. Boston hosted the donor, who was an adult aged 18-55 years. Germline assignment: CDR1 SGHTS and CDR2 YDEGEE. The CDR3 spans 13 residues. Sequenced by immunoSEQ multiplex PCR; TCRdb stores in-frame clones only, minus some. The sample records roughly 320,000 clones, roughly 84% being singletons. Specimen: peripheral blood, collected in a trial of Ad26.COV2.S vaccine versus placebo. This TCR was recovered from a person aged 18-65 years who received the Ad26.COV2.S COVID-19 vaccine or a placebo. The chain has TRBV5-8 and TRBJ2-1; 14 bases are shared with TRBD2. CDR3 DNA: TGTGCCAGCAGCACGACTAGCGGGGGGGCCGCCCTCTTC. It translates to CASSTTSGGAALF.